Listed below are T cell receptor beta chains from one sample, sequenced in a study of blood T cells in healthy people across ages. From the 5' RACE reads, TCRdb called clonotypes with MiXCR, one entry per CDR3 protein. The sample consists of about 1,500,000 distinct CDR3 sequences, about 30% of them appearing once. The sample was blood. Every receptor here comes from a woman aged 25 to 45 in good health. Both conserved end residues are part of each CDR3. The D gene is left open where the match is weak. Only part of the rows carry a size: once, few, many, or a class if the clone is expanded.

TRBJ2-7	.	few	TRBV5-5	TGTGCCAGCAGCTTGCCGGCGAGCTCCTACGAGCAGTACTTC	CASSLPASSYEQYF
TRBJ2-3	.	few	TRBV27	TGTGCCAGCAGTCCCAGGGACACCACTAGCACAGATACGCAGTATTTT	CASSPRDTTSTDTQYF
TRBJ2-5	TRBD2	.	TRBV14	TGTGCCAGCAGCCAAGACCACGGCGGACTAGCGCAAACCCAGTACTTC	CASSQDHGGLAQTQYF
TRBJ1-5	.	.	TRBV7-2	TGTGCCAGCAGTTGGGCGGGGGAGGGCAATCAGCCCCAGCATTTT	CASSWAGEGNQPQHF
TRBJ2-6	.	.	TRBV2	TGTGCCAGCAGCCCTTCCCATCCTGGGGCCAACGTCCTGACTTTC	CASSPSHPGANVLTF
TRBJ2-7	.	many	TRBV2	TGTGCCAGCAGTGACTCGGTGTCGCCTTTGGAGCAGTACTTC	CASSDSVSPLEQYF
TRBJ1-1	.	.	TRBV9	TGTGCCAGCAGCCCCCAGTACGGACGGATGAACACTGAAGCTTTCTTT	CASSPQYGRMNTEAFF
TRBJ1-2	.	few	TRBV5-4	TGTGCCAGCAGCTTGCCCGGACGAATTGATGGCTACACCTTC	CASSLPGRIDGYTF
TRBJ2-2	.	few	TRBV24-1	TGTGCCACCAGTGATCAGTACTACACCGGGGAGCTGTTTTTT	CATSDQYYTGELFF
TRBJ2-7	TRBD1	few	TRBV30	TGTGCCTGGACCGGGGACAGATCCTACGAGCAGTACTTC	CAWTGDRSYEQYF
TRBJ2-7	.	many	TRBV6-2/TRBV6-3	TGTGCCAGCAGTACTGTCGTGGCCGAGCAGTACTTC	CASSTVVAEQYF
TRBJ1-1	TRBD1	.	TRBV29-1	TGCAGCGCCATTGGGAGGACAGGGAAGAACACTGAAGCTTTCTTT	CSAIGRTGKNTEAFF
TRBJ2-1	.	few	TRBV11-2	TGTGCCAGCAGCCCGCCGGACACCTTCTACAATGAGCAGTTCTTC	CASSPPDTFYNEQFF
TRBJ1-5	.	.	TRBV19	TGTGCCAGTAGTATGGGCAGGGGAATGGAATCGCAGCCCCAGCATTTT	CASSMGRGMESQPQHF
TRBJ2-7	.	.	TRBV9	TGTGCCAGCAGCCCCCAGGTGGGCCGCCGCCACGAGCAGTACTTC	CASSPQVGRRHEQYF
TRBJ1-2	.	few	TRBV7-2	TGTGCCAGCAGGCCGGCAGGGACGTCTGATGGCTACACCTTC	CASRPAGTSDGYTF
TRBJ2-1	.	many	TRBV12-3/TRBV12-4	TGTGCCAGCAGCTACAGGGACTATGAGCAGTTCTTC	CASSYRDYEQFF
TRBJ2-3	TRBD2	.	TRBV6-4	TGTGCCAGCAGTGACTCAGCGGGAGGGCCGAAAGATACGCAGTATTTT	CASSDSAGGPKDTQYF
TRBJ1-6	.	.	TRBV2	TGTGCCACCCGTGATCAGGGGATAAGTTCACCCCTCCACTTT	CATRDQGISSPLHF
TRBJ2-7	TRBD2	few	TRBV7-2	TGCGCCAGCAGCTTGGGGGAGGGGCTCGAGCAGTACTTC	CASSLGEGLEQYF